These 9 T cell receptor beta chains share one sample of origin, sequenced in a study of T-cell memory formation after mild COVID-19. TCRdb reprocessed the 5' RACE reads via MiXCR and lists one record per CDR3 protein. The sample contains 450,000 or so distinct CDR3 sequences, around 25% of which appear only once. The sequenced sample consisted of PBMCs or a T cell subset sorted from them (not recorded which). The receptors derive from an adult woman who had mild COVID-19 (a few samples of this study predate the infection). Cell type and time point are not known.

The J gene is TRBJ2-6, the V gene TRBV3-1; no reliable D call. Germline CDR1 LGHDT, CDR2 YNNKEL (reference sequence). This CDR3 region has 15 residues. With 3 bases removed from V and 2 bases from J, the gap between germline ends came to 8 bases. The CDR3 DNA reads as TGTGCCAGCAGCCACCTCTCCCCTGGGGCCAACGTCCTGACTTTC. The encoded protein is CASSHLSPGANVLTF. Drawing the rest from reference TRBV3-1 and TRBJ2-6, the complete variable domain is DTAVSQTPKYLVTQMGNDKSIKCEQNLGHDTMYWYKQDSKKFLKIMFSYNNKELIINETVPNRFSPKSPDKAHLNLHINSLELGDSAVYFCASSHLSPGANVLTFGAGSRLTVL.

The rearrangement uses TRBV10-3 and TRBJ2-2; tentatively, D is TRBD2 (6 bases). Trimming removed 6 bases at V and 2 bases at J, with 13 bases between. CDR3 length: 15 residues. Germline CDR1 ENHRY, CDR2 SYGVKD. CDR3 residues: CAIRRDRANTGELFF. CDR3 nucleotides: TGTGCCATCAGGCGGGACCGGGCTAACACCGGGGAGCTGTTTTTT.

The chain is built from TRBV6-5 and TRBJ1-1; 8 bases fit TRBD1. The germline CDR1 and CDR2 sequences are MNHEY and SVGAGI. Trimming cost V 6 bases and J 1 base; bases outside gene matches: 4. The CDR3 sequence is 14 residues long. The DNA of the CDR3 is TGTGCCAGCAGCCCGGGACAGGCGAACACTGAAGCTTTCTTT. Its protein is CASSPGQANTEAFF.

The chain is built from TRBV5-4 and TRBJ2-5, with 10 positions matching TRBD2. This CDR3 is built from 15 residues. The trim removed 2 bases at V and 4 bases at J, leaving 5 bases unmatched. CDR1 and CDR2 from the germline V gene are SGHNT and YYREEE (reference sequence). The CDR3 protein is CASSLAGGVRETQYF. CDR3 DNA sequence: TGTGCCAGCAGCTTAGCGGGAGGGGTTCGAGAGACCCAGTACTTC.

V usage is TRBV5-1 and J usage is TRBJ1-1; D remains ambiguous. The CDR3 extends over 15 amino acids. Germline V gene data show CDR1 as SGHRS and CDR2 as YFSETQ. Trimming cost V 4 bases and J 1 base, with 14 bases left between them. The CDR3 reads CASSTLPVRNTEAFF. The CDR3 nucleotides are TGCGCCAGCAGCACCCTACCAGTAAGGAACACTGAAGCTTTCTTT.

The V and J genes are TRBV20-1 and TRBJ2-1, with D maybe TRBD2 (6 bases). Trimming left V 0 bases short and J 4 bases short, with 19 bases between. Germline V CDR1 and CDR2: DFQATT, SNEGSKA (reference sequence). The length of the CDR3 is 17 residues. As DNA, the CDR3 is TGCAGTGCTAGAGAATCCCCGGGAGAGAACCCTTACAATGAGCAGTTCTTC. It encodes CSARESPGENPYNEQFF.

With regard to this clonotype: The junction differs from germline at one of its ends, possibly a read error. V usage is TRBV7-7 and J usage is TRBJ2-1; TRBD2 agrees at 8 bases. The CDR3 loop spans 17 amino acids. Germline CDR1 reads SSHAT; CDR2 reads FNYEAQ (reference sequence). The CDR3 sequence: CASSLGTGTRSHNEQFF. CDR3 DNA: TGTGCTAGCAGCTTAGGTACCGGGACTAGATCCCACAATGAGCAGTTCTTC. Complete variable domain (other parts from reference TRBV7-7 and TRBJ2-1): GAGVSQSPRYKVTKRGQDVTLRCDPISSHATLYWYQQALGQGPEFLTYFNYEAQPDKSGLPSDRFSAERPEGSISTLTIQRTEQRDSAMYRCASSLGTGTRSHNEQFFGPGTRLTVL.

This clonotype was seen a handful of times. The gene calls are TRBV6-5 and TRBJ2-7, with D perhaps matching TRBD1 (5 bases). The ends were cut back, 4 bases at V and 2 bases at J, with 18 bases in the middle. CDR1 MNHEY and CDR2 SVGAGI come from the germline V gene. The CDR3 loop spans 16 amino acids. The CDR3 coding sequence is TGTGCCAGCAGTTCCTCCGGCTGGGGCAGGGCCTACGAGCAGTACTTC. This encodes CASSSSGWGRAYEQYF.

This clonotype appeared a few times. This rearrangement joins TRBV3-1 to TRBJ1-1; D is ambiguous. Germline values: CDR1 LGHDT, CDR2 YNNKEL (reference sequence). The CDR3 has 14 residues. The V gene lost 0 bases and the J gene lost 1 base, with 6 bases spanning the gap. CDR3 region: CASSQDWGNTEAFF. In DNA, the CDR3 is TGTGCCAGCAGCCAAGATTGGGGGAACACTGAAGCTTTCTTT.